These T cell receptor beta chains were read from a single sample in a study of blood T cell repertoires in COVID-19. Sequenced by immunoSEQ multiplex PCR; TCRdb stores in-frame clones only, minus some. Among under 450,000 clones listed, roughly 84% were seen once. Sequencing used PBMCs or T cells enriched from blood (not recorded which). All receptors derive from a woman aged 30 to 39 who had recovered from COVID-19. CDR3s include the opening cysteine and the closing phenylalanine or tryptophan. The D gene is left open where the match is weak. Size values are once, few and many counts, or a class for expanded clones, and some rows have none.

TRBV18	TRBD1	TRBJ1-1	once	CASSPRTGGISNTEAFF	TGTGCCAGCTCACCCCGGACAGGGGGGATCTCGAACACTGAAGCTTTCTTT
TRBV7-2	.	TRBJ1-2	.	CASSALTARYGYTF	TGTGCCAGCAGCGCGCTGACAGCCCGCTATGGCTACACCTTC
TRBV5-5	TRBD2	TRBJ2-3	once	CASSSGLASSTDTQYF	TGTGCCAGCAGCTCCGGACTAGCGTCTAGCACAGATACGCAGTATTTT
TRBV15	TRBD2	TRBJ2-3	.	CATSRDRGSPDTQYF	TGTGCCACCAGCAGAGATCGCGGGAGCCCAGATACGCAGTATTTT
TRBV2	TRBD1	TRBJ1-6	few	CASSEGGTGDSPLHF	TGTGCCAGCAGTGAAGGTGGGACAGGCGATTCACCCCTCCACTTT
TRBV2	TRBD1	TRBJ2-2	.	CASREWQGATGELFF	TGTGCCAGCAGGGAATGGCAGGGGGCGACCGGGGAGCTGTTTTTT
TRBV15	TRBD1	TRBJ2-5	.	CATSMDRGIVETQYF	TGTGCCACCAGCATGGACAGGGGGATTGTCGAGACCCAGTACTTC
TRBV5-1	.	TRBJ2-1	.	CASSPNRGRIYNEQFF	TGCGCCAGCAGCCCGAATCGGGGGAGGATATACAATGAGCAGTTCTTC
TRBV7-2	.	TRBJ1-1	once	CASSFYRGDTEAFF	TGTGCCAGCAGCTTTTATCGGGGTGACACTGAAGCTTTCTTT
TRBV19	.	TRBJ1-5	.	CASSIWGTDQPQHF	TGTGCCAGTAGTATATGGGGGACTGATCAGCCCCAGCATTTT